This T cell receptor beta chain was documented in a study of brain metastases from non-small cell lung cancer. Sequencing was performed with immunoSEQ multiplex PCR; in TCRdb, only in-frame clones are kept and a portion is missing. The repertoire consists of approximately 2,200 clones, with about 90% occurring once and the leading ten covering about 3.5%. Findings of the study overall: Fewer infiltrating T cells were found in brain metastases than primaries. Brain metastases shared most TCR repertoire with primaries, with sparse T cells. In 55% to 70% of brain metastases, T-cell clones were expanded compared with matched primary tumors.

Note on this clone: Its antigen is as yet unknown.

Trimming cost V 2 bases and J 0 bases, with 12 bases left between them. This CDR3 has 16 amino acids. Germline values: CDR1 SGHVS, CDR2 FNYEAQ. The clonotype comes from a donor at least 40 years old with non-small cell lung cancer. The sequenced material came from primary lung tumor tissue. The chain is built from TRBV7-6 and TRBJ2-3, with no clear D. The CDR3 nucleotides are TGTGCCAGCAGCTTAAGGAGTCAGGAGAGCACAGATACGCAGTATTTT. This gives the protein CASSLRSQESTDTQYF. Supplemented by reference TRBV7-6 and TRBJ2-3, the full variable domain reads GAGVSQSPRYKVTKRGQDVALRCDPISGHVSLYWYRQALGQGPEFLTYFNYEAQQDKSGLPNDRFSAERPEGSISTLTIQRTEQRDSAMYRCASSLRSQESTDTQYFGPGTRLTVL.